One sample yielded the 9 T cell receptor beta chains listed below, sequenced in a study of shared clonotypes between healthy human individuals. Using immunoSEQ multiplex PCR, the repertoire was profiled, and TCRdb retains in-frame clones only, with some absent. The sample consists of some 550,000 clones, more than 95% of them appearing once. The specimen was naive CD4+ T cells sorted from blood. Noted subset: CD45RA+ positively selected. The source is a woman aged 25 to 39 in good health.

V gene TRBV6-1 combines with J gene TRBJ2-2; D is uncertain. Germline V lookup: CDR1 MNHNS, CDR2 SASEGT. V dropped 8 bases and J dropped 1 base, with 14 bases sitting between them. This CDR3 comprises 15 residues. The CDR3 DNA sequence: TGTGCCAGCCTGCTAGGGCGGTTGAACACCGGGGAGCTGTTTTTT. It translates to CASLLGRLNTGELFF.

This chain uses TRBV18 with TRBJ2-7; 10 bases fit TRBD2. There are 16 residues in the CDR3. V dropped 4 bases and J dropped 2; count of bases not matched to a gene: 8. Germline-derived CDR1 and CDR2 are KGHSH and LQKENI. CDR3 sequence reads: CASSLLSGRATYEQYF. DNA of the CDR3: TGTGCCAGCTCACTGTTGAGCGGGAGGGCGACCTACGAGCAGTACTTC. The whole variable domain, remainder taken from reference TRBV18 and TRBJ2-7, is NAGVMQNPRHLVRRRGQEARLRCSPMKGHSHVYWYRQLPEEGLKFMVYLQKENIIDESGMPKERFSAEFPKEGPSILRIQQVVRGDSAAYFCASSLLSGRATYEQYFGPGTRLTVT.

This chain connects TRBV5-1 to TRBJ2-3; a possible D gene is TRBD1 (6 bases). CDR1 and CDR2 (germline): SGHRS, YFSETQ. This CDR3 is built from 14 residues. V was clipped by 0 bases and J by 6 bases, with 11 bases between them. CDR3 DNA sequence: TGCGCCAGCAGCTTGGGACAGGTTAGGGATACGCAGTATTTT. This codes for CASSLGQVRDTQYF.

The chain is built from TRBV28 and TRBJ2-1; D not certain. The V and J ends lost 6 bases and 2 bases respectively, with 8 bases between them. CDR1 is MDHEN and CDR2 is SYDVKM in the germline V gene. The CDR3 is 13 residues long. The CDR3 spells CASSQAPYNEQFF. CDR3 nucleotides: TGTGCCAGCAGCCAGGCCCCCTACAATGAGCAGTTCTTC.

This rearrangement joins TRBV28 to TRBJ2-3; 7 bases line up with TRBD2. Losses at the gene ends were 10 bases for V and 3 bases for J; bases not matched to a gene: 13. Germline loops: CDR1 MDHEN, CDR2 SYDVKM. The CDR3 consists of 15 residues. DNA of the CDR3: TGTGCCATCCACGGGGCGGGAGAACTGACAGATACGCAGTATTTT. It yields the protein CAIHGAGELTDTQYF.

Notes on this clone: Other nucleotide sequences in the sample specify the same CDR3. The chain links TRBV20-1 to TRBJ2-3, with D unclear. CDR3 length: 10 amino acids. The germline gives CDR1 DFQATT, CDR2 SNEGSKA (reference sequence). The germline V and J ends were trimmed by 6 bases and 4 bases, with 5 bases remaining between them. CDR3: CSARPDTQYF. The CDR3 nucleotides read TGCAGTGCCAGGCCAGATACGCAGTATTTT.

Worth noting for this clone: This sample includes further DNA sequences coding for the same CDR3. The chain has TRBV5-4 and TRBJ2-1; D uncertain. This CDR3 is 11 amino acids long. V gave up 3 bases and J gave up 5 bases, with 3 bases separating them. Germline values: CDR1 SGHNT, CDR2 YYREEE (reference sequence). CDR3 protein: CASSSDNEQFF. The CDR3 coding sequence is TGTGCCAGCAGCTCAGACAATGAGCAGTTCTTC.

The chain uses TRBV4-1 and TRBJ1-1; TRBD1 aligns across 7 bases. With V trimmed by 1 base and J by 3 bases, 5 bases remained unmatched. Germline CDR1 is MGHRA and CDR2 is YSYEKL. This CDR3 region has 15 residues. CDR3 amino acids: CASSQGRGRDTEAFF. The CDR3 nucleotides are TGCGCCAGCAGCCAAGGGAGGGGGCGGGACACTGAAGCTTTCTTT.

CDR3: CASSLVFDRVKNIQYF. The CDR3 DNA reads as TGTGCCAGCAGCTTAGTTTTTGACAGGGTAAAGAACATTCAGTACTTC. J is TRBJ2-4 and V is TRBV7-2, with 7 positions matching TRBD1. The ends lost 1 base at V and 7 bases at J; junction bases unmatched: 10. The CDR3 sequence is 16 residues long. The germline gives CDR1 SGHTA, CDR2 FQGNSA.